One and the same sample provided the 28 T cell receptor beta chains below, sequenced in a study of shared clonotypes between healthy human individuals. Some clones are missing from TCRdb's copy, which holds only in-frame ones; the method was immunoSEQ multiplex PCR. The repertoire has more than 2 million clones, roughly 94% of them found once; the top ten carry under 0.15%. Sequencing used naive CD4+ T cells sorted from blood. As for subset: CD45RA+ positively selected. These receptors all come from a man younger than 35 in good health.

V usage is TRBV2 and J usage is TRBJ1-6; 7 bases fit TRBD1. The CDR3 runs 14 residues. Germline CDR1 is SNHLY and CDR2 is FYNNEI. As DNA, the CDR3 is TGTGCTACGAGAGGGGGCAGGGATAATTCACCCCTCCACTTT. It specifies CATRGGRDNSPLHF.

Details on this clone: Likely a read error: the CDR3 ends without its conserved phenylalanine or tryptophan. The DNA is omitted, as the CDR3 cannot be located on it reliably, and the CDR3 follows TCRdb's listing. The rearrangement uses TRBV4-3 and TRBJ2-6. The CDR3 spans 15 residues, counting both ends. CDR1 and CDR2 (germline): LGHNA, YSLEER. The CDR3 spells CASSSRRGRHKVGPI.

V and J are TRBV6-6 and TRBJ1-5; maybe TRBD1 (6 bases). Germline CDR1 is MNHNY and CDR2 is SVGAGI (reference sequence). This CDR3 comprises 16 residues. Trimming stripped 3 bases from V and 0 bases from J, with 12 bases between. CDR3 DNA sequence: TGTGCCAGCAGTTATTTTCAGGGGAGTAGCAATCAGCCCCAGCATTTT. The encoded protein is CASSYFQGSSNQPQHF.

The chain has TRBV30 and TRBJ2-3, with TRBD2 as a possible D gene (6 bases). Germline CDR1 is GTSNPN and CDR2 is SVGIG (reference sequence). Trimming cost V 0 bases and J 2 bases, with 12 bases left between them. The CDR3 contains 15 residues. The CDR3 DNA reads TGTGCCTGGAGTGTACGCCTAGCGATCACAGATACGCAGTATTTT. Its protein product is CAWSVRLAITDTQYF.

The chain is built from TRBV7-9 and TRBJ1-1; no definite D call. Germline values: CDR1 SEHNR, CDR2 FQNEAQ (reference sequence). The CDR3 runs to 15 residues. The V gene lost 1 base and the J gene lost 1 base, with 10 bases spanning the gap. The CDR3 DNA reads TGTGCCAGCAGCTTAGACACAAGCGGGAACACTGAAGCTTTCTTT. It specifies CASSLDTSGNTEAFF.

V gene TRBV4-1 combines with J gene TRBJ1-2, with no clear D. Germline CDR1 MGHRA, CDR2 YSYEKL. The CDR3 sequence is 13 residues long. Deletions cut 1 base from V and 5 bases from J, with 8 bases between. CDR3 protein: CASSQVKDYGYTF. The CDR3 region has the DNA TGCGCCAGCAGCCAAGTTAAGGATTATGGCTACACCTTC.

The chain joins TRBV6-5 to TRBJ1-2, with 7 positions matching TRBD1. Germline CDR1 is MNHEY and CDR2 is SVGAGI. This CDR3 spans 14 amino acids. J gave up 7 bases and V 5 bases, and 10 bases lay outside the gene matches. Here the CDR3 DNA reads TGTGCCAGCAGTGCGACGGGACAGTCTATTGGCTACACCTTC. The encoded protein is CASSATGQSIGYTF.

The V call is TRBV29-1, the J call TRBJ1-1, with D unresolved. Per germline, CDR1 SQVTM and CDR2 ANQGSEA. Trimming shortened V by 2 bases and J by 5 bases, and 15 bases separated the two germline ends. This CDR3 contains 14 residues. The CDR3 DNA follows: TGCAGCGTTGAATTGATCCCCGGGGTGACTGAAGCTTTCTTT. Its translation: CSVELIPGVTEAFF.

V usage is TRBV2 and J usage is TRBJ2-1, with D possibly matching TRBD2 (5 bases). Germline V lookup: CDR1 SNHLY, CDR2 FYNNEI. V dropped 7 bases and J dropped 8 bases, with 12 bases sitting between them. This CDR3 is built from 12 residues. This CDR3 is CASNLELDEQFF. CDR3 bases: TGTGCCAGCAACCTTGAACTAGATGAGCAGTTCTTC.

The chain combines TRBV12-2 with TRBJ2-5; the D call of TRBD2 is as the table states it, not checked on the DNA. TRBV12-2 is classified as a pseudogene. This CDR3 has 14 residues. The CDR3, as DNA: TGTGCAAGTCGCCCGCTATTCGAGAGGGAGACCCAGTACTTC. Its protein is CASRPLFERETQYF.

This clone was seen once. The rearrangement joins TRBV7-9 to TRBJ2-5; TRBD1 aligns across 9 bases. Trimming removed 8 bases from V and 3 bases from J; junction bases left unmatched: 13. The CDR3 is 16 residues long. CDR1 is SEHNR, CDR2 FQNEAQ, per germline (reference sequence). CDR3: CASQPVSGQGEETQYF. Here the CDR3 DNA reads TGTGCCAGCCAGCCCGTCTCGGGACAGGGAGAAGAGACCCAGTACTTC.

This chain connects TRBV5-6 to TRBJ2-3; 7 nucleotides agree with TRBD2. With V trimmed by 0 bases and J by 1 base, 5 bases remained unmatched. The CDR3 has 16 amino acids. CDR1 is SGHDT and CDR2 is YYEEEE in the germline V gene. CDR3 sequence: CASSLGRRERTDTQYF. The DNA for the CDR3 is TGTGCCAGCAGCTTGGGCCGGCGGGAGCGCACAGATACGCAGTATTTT.

The rearrangement uses TRBV30 and TRBJ1-2, with D perhaps matching TRBD1 (5 bases). Germline lookup yields CDR1 GTSNPN and CDR2 SVGIG (reference sequence). The CDR3 has 12 amino acids. Deletions cut 6 bases from V and 0 bases from J, with 8 bases between. The CDR3 sequence is CACAGTNYGYTF. In DNA, the CDR3 is TGTGCCTGCGCAGGGACTAACTATGGCTACACCTTC.

This clone was seen just once. The rearrangement links TRBV28 to TRBJ2-4; D may be TRBD1 or TRBD2 (5 bases each). From germline, CDR1 is MDHEN and CDR2 SYDVKM. Deletions cut 2 bases from V and 2 bases from J, with 7 bases between. The CDR3 contains 14 residues. CDR3 residues: CASSLEGSKNIQYF. DNA for the CDR3: TGTGCCAGCAGTTTAGAGGGGTCCAAAAACATTCAGTACTTC.

The CDR3 protein is CASSATGTDYGYTF. CDR3 DNA: TGTGCCAGCAGCGCAACCGGGACGGACTATGGCTACACCTTC. The chain combines TRBV7-6 with TRBJ1-2; D is possibly TRBD1 (5 bases). CDR3 length: 14 amino acids. V lost 5 bases and J 3 bases, leaving 13 bases between the germline ends. CDR1 is SGHVS and CDR2 is FNYEAQ in the germline V gene.

J is TRBJ1-4 and V is TRBV6-1; 8 nucleotides align to TRBD1. Germline trimming cut 6 bases from V and 8 bases from J; bases unmatched to any gene: 8. Germline assignment: CDR1 MNHNS and CDR2 SASEGT. There are 14 residues in the CDR3. This CDR3 reads CASREDRAGEKLFF. Written as DNA, the CDR3 is TGTGCCAGCAGAGAGGACAGGGCGGGGGAAAAACTGTTTTTT.

V and J are TRBV5-5 and TRBJ2-7; D might be TRBD2 (5 bases). Trimming removed 3 bases at V and 0 bases at J, with 16 bases between. The germline V gene has CDR1 SGHKS and CDR2 YYEKEE (reference sequence). The CDR3 covers 16 residues. The CDR3: CASSYSSGPSSYEQYF. As DNA, the CDR3 is TGTGCCAGCAGCTACTCGAGCGGCCCAAGCTCCTACGAGCAGTACTTC.

This sequence joins TRBV6-1 and TRBJ1-5, with 8 nucleotides matching TRBD1. This CDR3 has 16 amino acids. Per the germline V gene, CDR1 is MNHNS and CDR2 is SASEGT. V gave up 4 bases and J gave up 5 bases; unmatched junction bases: 10. CDR3 DNA: TGTGCCAGCAGTGCCCCATTGGGACAGGCACATCAGCCCCAGCATTTT. It yields the protein CASSAPLGQAHQPQHF.

This clone was found a few times. One end of the junction fails to match germline, which may point to a read error. For the CDR3, the DNA is TGTGCTAGCAGCCTTTCAGGGTCCCCCGGGGAGCTGTTTTTT. It codes for CASSLSGSPGELFF. The chain combines TRBV7-7 with TRBJ2-2, with a possible D match to TRBD1 (5 bases). CDR1 is SSHAT and CDR2 is FNYEAQ in the germline V gene (reference sequence). The CDR3 consists of 14 residues.

The gene calls are TRBV7-8 and TRBJ2-7; unclear D gene. Germline values: CDR1 SGHVS, CDR2 FQNEAQ. Trimming left V 5 bases short and J 3 bases short, with 14 bases between. CDR3 length: 14 amino acids. CDR3 sequence reads: CASSPTAWHYEQYF. The CDR3 DNA reads as TGTGCCAGCAGCCCCACGGCGTGGCACTACGAGCAGTACTTC.

Only one count was recorded for this clone. The chain is built from TRBV29-1 and TRBJ2-5; 8 nucleotides match TRBD1. The CDR3 is 12 amino acids. In germline, CDR1 is SQVTM, CDR2 ANQGSEA. The CDR3 is CTGGQGQETQYF. Written as DNA, the CDR3 is TGCACCGGTGGACAGGGCCAAGAGACCCAGTACTTC.

The chain uses TRBV19 and TRBJ2-5; no definite D call. The V end lost 4 bases, the J end lost 2 bases, and 8 bases lay between the germline ends. CDR3 length: 13 amino acids. Germline lookup yields CDR1 LNHDA and CDR2 SQIVND (reference sequence). The CDR3 loop reads CASSRATQETQYF. CDR3 sequence (DNA): TGTGCCAGTAGTAGAGCAACGCAAGAGACCCAGTACTTC.

The rearrangement joins TRBV5-1 to TRBJ2-1; 8 bases fit TRBD2. J was trimmed by 10 bases and V by 0 bases; bases with no gene match: 9. Germline lookup yields CDR1 SGHRS and CDR2 YFSETQ. This CDR3 is 15 amino acids long. CDR3 in DNA: TGCGCCAGCAGCTTGGTGTCGGGAGGGGTCGGGGAGCAGTTCTTC. Amino acids: CASSLVSGGVGEQFF.

The count of this clone is one. The chain uses TRBV30 and TRBJ2-3; 11 bases are a match to TRBD2. The CDR3 length is 13 residues. V shed 7 bases and J 10 bases; nucleotides not matched to a gene: 10. From germline, CDR1 is GTSNPN and CDR2 SVGIG (reference sequence). CDR3 nucleotide sequence: TGTGCCTCGACTAGCGGGATATCATCCTCGCAGTATTTT. Residues: CASTSGISSSQYF.

This clone was observed once. The chain has TRBV10-1 and TRBJ2-1; TRBD1 aligns across 8 bases. The V gene's germline CDR1 is WNHNN and CDR2 SYGVQD (reference sequence). The CDR3 length is 13 residues. Trimming cost V 4 bases and J 6 bases; bases outside gene matches: 2. The CDR3 coding sequence is TGCGCCAGCAGTGGACAGGGGTTCAATGAGCAGTTCTTC. This sequence encodes CASSGQGFNEQFF.

A word on this clone: Distinct nucleotide sequences in the sample also encode this CDR3. The genes are TRBV5-6 and TRBJ1-5; D ambiguous. This CDR3 region has 14 residues. Trimming shortened V by 0 bases and J by 4 bases, and 8 bases separated the two germline ends. Per the germline V gene, CDR1 is SGHDT and CDR2 is YYEEEE. CDR3 sequence reads: CASSLAGGNQPQHF. CDR3 nucleotides: TGTGCCAGCAGCTTGGCTGGCGGGAATCAGCCCCAGCATTTT.

The chain combines TRBV5-1 with TRBJ2-7; possible D gene TRBD1, 6 bases. V lost 4 bases and J lost 2, with 13 bases in between. The CDR3 is made up of 14 amino acids. Germline values: CDR1 SGHRS, CDR2 YFSETQ. The CDR3 loop is CASSNYRATYEQYF. The CDR3 bases are TGCGCCAGCAGCAACTACAGGGCCACCTACGAGCAGTACTTC.

The chain combines TRBV30 with TRBJ1-5; the D gene is possibly TRBD1 (5 bases). The CDR3 extends over 16 amino acids. The V gene lost 3 bases and the J gene lost 2 bases, with 17 bases spanning the gap. Germline V gene data show CDR1 as GTSNPN and CDR2 as SVGIG (reference sequence). The CDR3 DNA reads as TGTGCCTGGAGCCCCACGGGGAGGGGTGGCAATCAGCCCCAGCATTTT. Protein sequence: CAWSPTGRGGNQPQHF.